The 17 T cell receptor beta chains reported below all come from one sample, sequenced in a study of blood T cell repertoires in COVID-19. TCRdb keeps only in-frame clones here, not all; method: immunoSEQ multiplex PCR. Here the sample spans approximately 50,000 clones, 87% being singletons. Sequencing was carried out using peripheral blood. These TCRs come from a middle-aged man with acute or convalescent COVID-19.

This chain joins TRBV6-5 and TRBJ2-3; 9 bases match TRBD2. Germline loops: CDR1 MNHEY, CDR2 SVGAGI. The CDR3 is made up of 15 amino acids. V was pared by 2 bases and J by 7 bases, with 7 bases of the junction left unmatched. CDR3 in amino acids: CASSYTRTSAYTQYF. CDR3 bases: TGTGCCAGCAGTTACACTCGGACTAGCGCATATACGCAGTATTTT.

This chain links TRBV4-1 with TRBJ1-2, with unresolved D. Germline assignment: CDR1 MGHRA and CDR2 YSYEKL. With 1 base removed from V and 4 bases from J, the gap between germline ends came to 19 bases. This CDR3 comprises 17 residues. CDR3 coding DNA: TGCGCCAGCAGCCAAGCAGGATCCTCGGAGGTGGGCTATGGCTACACCTTC. Translation: CASSQAGSSEVGYGYTF.

The genes are TRBV9 and TRBJ1-2; 9 bases align to TRBD1. Germline V gene data show CDR1 as SGDLS and CDR2 as YYNGEE. Germline trimming cut 0 bases from V and 4 bases from J; bases unmatched to any gene: 7. The CDR3 contains 16 residues. The CDR3 loop reads CASSVASGTGIYGYTF. The CDR3 nucleotides read TGTGCCAGCAGCGTAGCTTCCGGGACAGGGATCTATGGCTACACCTTC.

The V call is TRBV6-5, the J call TRBJ1-2, with 7 bases identical to TRBD1. Germline-derived CDR1 and CDR2 are MNHEY and SVGAGI. The V gene end was trimmed by 0 bases and the J gene end by 1 base; junction bases not matched to a gene: 5. This CDR3 comprises 16 residues. CDR3: CASSYSGQLYNYGYTF. As DNA, the CDR3 is TGTGCCAGCAGTTACTCGGGACAGCTTTATAACTATGGCTACACCTTC.

The chain combines TRBV6-6 with TRBJ1-2; D is unresolved. CDR1 MNHNY and CDR2 SVGAGI come from the germline V gene (reference sequence). Trimming pared 2 bases from V and 4 bases from J, leaving 2 bases between. This CDR3 contains 11 residues. For the CDR3, the DNA is TGTGCCAGCAGTTACCTCTATGGCTACACCTTC. It yields the protein CASSYLYGYTF.

In its sample, this clone was seen a few times. The J gene is TRBJ1-2, the V gene TRBV3-1 (or the pseudogene TRBV3-2), with 8 bases that match TRBD1. V was clipped by 6 bases and J by 8 bases; unmatched bases: 11. CDR1 is LGHDT, CDR2 YNNKEL, per germline (reference sequence). The CDR3 has 14 residues. This chain's CDR3 is CASRAGQGPWGYTF. CDR3 coding DNA: TGTGCCAGCAGAGCTGGACAGGGCCCGTGGGGCTACACCTTC.

The V gene is TRBV2, the J gene TRBJ1-5; 8 bases line up with TRBD1. The V gene end was trimmed by 5 bases and the J gene end by 4 bases; junction bases not matched to a gene: 7. This CDR3 spans 15 amino acids. Germline-derived CDR1 and CDR2 are SNHLY and FYNNEI. The CDR3 sequence: CASSPNRGLNQPQHF. For the CDR3, the DNA is TGTGCCAGCAGTCCTAACAGGGGGTTGAATCAGCCCCAGCATTTT.

J is TRBJ2-1 and V is TRBV10-3; 10 nucleotides match TRBD1. The CDR3 loop spans 15 amino acids. Germline values: CDR1 ENHRY, CDR2 SYGVKD. With V trimmed by 3 bases and J by 5 bases, 4 bases remained unmatched. CDR3 sequence: CAISERDRGNNEQFF. CDR3 nucleotides: TGTGCCATCAGTGAAAGGGACAGGGGTAACAATGAGCAGTTCTTC.

This chain connects TRBV5-6 to TRBJ2-1; TRBD2 matches 8 bases. Looked up from germline, CDR1 is SGHDT and CDR2 is YYEEEE. V shed 0 bases, J shed 7 bases, and the junction held 6 bases outside the gene matches. This CDR3 has 15 residues. Here the CDR3 reads CASSLDGLAANEQFF. The CDR3 DNA reads TGTGCCAGCAGCTTGGATGGACTAGCAGCTAATGAGCAGTTCTTC.

The V call is TRBV28, the J call TRBJ1-5; D is uncertain. The CDR3 contains 15 residues. Deletions cut 2 bases from V and 5 bases from J, with 13 bases between. In germline, CDR1 is MDHEN, CDR2 SYDVKM. The CDR3 DNA is TGTGCCAGCAGTTTAGAAGGGAGAGTAGATCAGCCCCAGCATTTT. Encoded protein: CASSLEGRVDQPQHF.

In this sample, this clone turned up once. V and J are TRBV28 and TRBJ2-7; 8 nucleotides match TRBD2. Germline V gives CDR1 MDHEN, CDR2 SYDVKM. The CDR3 runs 18 residues. Trimming at V came to 6 bases and at J to 1 base, leaving 17 bases not matched to a gene. CDR3 coding DNA: TGTGCCAGCAGCGTGGTAGGTGGTAGCGGGATCTATTCCTACGAGCAGTACTTC. Its protein is CASSVVGGSGIYSYEQYF.

The chain uses TRBV5-5 and TRBJ1-1, with 8 bases aligning to TRBD1. The ends lost 4 bases at V and 5 bases at J; junction bases unmatched: 7. Per germline, CDR1 SGHKS and CDR2 YYEKEE (reference sequence). The CDR3 sequence is 14 residues long. This chain's CDR3 is CASSPGQGPTEAFF. The CDR3 DNA is TGTGCCAGCAGCCCCGGACAGGGACCAACTGAAGCTTTCTTT.

This chain uses TRBV5-1 with TRBJ2-6; TRBD2 aligns across 7 bases. The CDR3 extends over 14 amino acids. Trimming cost V 7 bases and J 2 bases; bases outside gene matches: 3. Germline CDR1 reads SGHRS; CDR2 reads YFSETQ. The CDR3 bases are TGCGCCAGCCGAGCGGGAACTGGGGCCAACGTCCTGACTTTC. Amino acids: CASRAGTGANVLTF. Together with reference TRBV5-1 and TRBJ2-6, the CDR3 gives the full variable domain: KAGVTQTPRYLIKTRGQQVTLSCSPISGHRSVSWYQQTPGQGLQFLFEYFSETQRNKGNFPGRFSGRQFSNSRSEMNVSTLELGDSALYLCASRAGTGANVLTFGAGSRLTVL.

This clone was seen more than once but under ten times. J is TRBJ2-3 and V is TRBV5-1; D remains unclear. Germline V lookup: CDR1 SGHRS, CDR2 YFSETQ. Trimming pared 3 bases from V and 5 bases from J, leaving 7 bases between. This CDR3 is 12 amino acids long. The CDR3 coding sequence is TGCGCCAGCAGCTCGTCTCTAGATACGCAGTATTTT. The encoded protein is CASSSSLDTQYF.

The chain joins TRBV4-1 to TRBJ1-6; D not certain. With 0 bases removed from V and 8 bases from J, the gap between germline ends came to 8 bases. There are 14 residues in the CDR3. Germline V CDR1 and CDR2: MGHRA, YSYEKL. For the CDR3, the DNA is TGCGCCAGCAGCCAAGAGTCTGGCCATTCACCCCTCCACTTT. Amino acids: CASSQESGHSPLHF.

V is TRBV21-1 and J is TRBJ1-2; TRBD1 is the table's D call, not checked against the DNA. TRBV21-1 is a pseudogene locus. This CDR3 is built from 14 residues. Here the CDR3 reads CASSKVTGIHGYTF. For the CDR3, the DNA is TGTGCCAGCAGCAAAGTGACAGGGATTCATGGCTACACCTTC.

V and J are TRBV11-2 and TRBJ2-5, with D maybe TRBD2 (7 bases). The CDR3 contains 16 residues. Germline CDR1 is SGHAT and CDR2 is FQNNGV. Trimming stripped 3 bases from V and 4 bases from J, with 18 bases between. The CDR3 reads CASSFLRGLQGETQYF. CDR3 nucleotides: TGTGCCAGCAGCTTCCTAAGGGGACTACAGGGAGAGACCCAGTACTTC.